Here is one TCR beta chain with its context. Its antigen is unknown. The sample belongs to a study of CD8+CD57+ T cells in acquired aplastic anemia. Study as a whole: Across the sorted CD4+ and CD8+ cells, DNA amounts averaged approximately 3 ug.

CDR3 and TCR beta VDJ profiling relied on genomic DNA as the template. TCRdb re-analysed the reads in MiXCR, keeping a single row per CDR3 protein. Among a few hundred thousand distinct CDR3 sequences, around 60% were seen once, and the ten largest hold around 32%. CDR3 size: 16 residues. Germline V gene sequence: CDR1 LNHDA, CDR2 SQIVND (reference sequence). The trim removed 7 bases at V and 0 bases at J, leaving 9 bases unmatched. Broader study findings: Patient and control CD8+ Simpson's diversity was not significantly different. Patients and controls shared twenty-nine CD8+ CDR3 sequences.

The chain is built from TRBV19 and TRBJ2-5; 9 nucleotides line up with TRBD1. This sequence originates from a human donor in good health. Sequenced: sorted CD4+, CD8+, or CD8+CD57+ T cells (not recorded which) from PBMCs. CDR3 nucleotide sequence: TGTGCCAGTACCACTCGGGGGACAGGGAACCAAGAGACCCAGTACTTC. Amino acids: CASTTRGTGNQETQYF.